This passage covers 14 T cell receptor beta chains from one sample sequenced in a study of shared clonotypes between healthy human individuals. Libraries were prepared by immunoSEQ multiplex PCR; TCRdb keeps only in-frame clonotypes and omits some of them. The sample shows some 2,100,000 clones, nearly 97% of them seen only once. Sequenced sample: naive CD4+ T cells sorted from blood. Regarding subset: CD45RA+ positively selected. The receptors derive from a man aged 18 to 29 in good health.

This CDR3 reads CASSEWGRGNQPQHF. CDR3 sequence (DNA): TGTGCCAGCAGTGAATGGGGCAGGGGTAATCAGCCCCAGCATTTT. The chain employs TRBV25-1 and TRBJ1-5, with D maybe TRBD1 (6 bases). With 1 base removed from V and 4 bases from J, the gap between germline ends came to 11 bases. Germline-derived CDR1 and CDR2 are MGHDK and SYGVNS. The CDR3 contains 15 residues.

Note on this clone: Other DNA sequences in the same sample also yield this CDR3. This chain uses TRBV7-2 with TRBJ2-7, with 7 bases identical to TRBD1. Germline values: CDR1 SGHTA, CDR2 FQGNSA. CDR3 length: 14 amino acids. The trim removed 1 base at V and 3 bases at J, leaving 3 bases unmatched. The CDR3 protein is CASSLGQGFYEQYF. The DNA of the CDR3 is TGTGCCAGCAGCTTAGGACAGGGTTTCTACGAGCAGTACTTC.

V usage is TRBV13 and J usage is TRBJ1-4, with D uncertain. Germline values: CDR1 PRHDT, CDR2 FYEKMQ (reference sequence). The CDR3 extends over 13 amino acids. The germline V and J ends were trimmed by 0 bases and 7 bases, with 6 bases remaining between them. The CDR3: CASSLGHREKLFF. For the CDR3, the DNA is TGTGCCAGCAGCTTAGGCCACCGTGAAAAACTGTTTTTT.

The chain combines TRBV29-1 with TRBJ2-7; 11 nucleotides line up with TRBD2. The CDR3 loop spans 15 amino acids. With V trimmed by 6 bases and J by 1 base, 8 bases remained unmatched. The germline V gene encodes CDR1 SQVTM and CDR2 ANQGSEA. This CDR3 reads CSVLLAGGMSYEQYF. The CDR3 DNA reads as TGCAGCGTCCTGCTAGCGGGAGGAATGTCCTACGAGCAGTACTTC.

This chain links TRBV13 with TRBJ2-1, with TRBD2 matching over 8 bases. In germline, CDR1 is PRHDT, CDR2 FYEKMQ (reference sequence). Unmatched junction bases numbered 5, after V lost 1 base and J lost 6 bases. The CDR3 totals 15 residues. Here the CDR3 reads CASSLDRGGRNEQFF. The CDR3 DNA follows: TGTGCCAGCAGCTTAGATCGGGGGGGTCGCAATGAGCAGTTCTTC.

As regards this clone: Other DNA sequences in this specimen translate into the identical CDR3. The DNA of the CDR3 is TGCAGCGTTGAAGATCTAGCAGAGCAGTACTTC. Translating gives CSVEDLAEQYF. The chain couples TRBV29-1 to TRBJ2-7, with D maybe TRBD2 (5 bases). Germline V lookup: CDR1 SQVTM, CDR2 ANQGSEA. V gave up 0 bases and J gave up 7 bases, with 7 bases separating them. The CDR3 has 11 amino acids.

V gene TRBV29-1 combines with J gene TRBJ2-7, with D possibly called TRBD1 or TRBD2 (6 bases each). V gave up 4 bases and J gave up 3 bases, with 16 bases separating them. The CDR3 runs to 14 residues. Germline V gene data show CDR1 as SQVTM and CDR2 as ANQGSEA. CDR3 protein: CSVGGAGSLYEQYF. The CDR3 nucleotides read TGCAGCGTTGGGGGGGCAGGTTCTCTCTACGAGCAGTACTTC.

The V and J genes are TRBV25-1 and TRBJ2-5; 7 bases are a match to TRBD1. Trimming took 8 bases from V and 2 from J; bases not matched to a gene: 8. Germline V gene data show CDR1 as MGHDK and CDR2 as SYGVNS. The CDR3 length is 14 residues. The CDR3 sequence is CASRDRYSQETQYF. Here the CDR3 DNA reads TGTGCCAGCCGGGACAGATATTCTCAAGAGACCCAGTACTTC.

The chain is built from TRBV6-1 and TRBJ2-1; no firm D call. V was trimmed by 0 bases and J by 5 bases, leaving 8 bases between them. The germline V gene has CDR1 MNHNS and CDR2 SASEGT. The CDR3 has 14 amino acids. CDR3 amino acids: CASSEALFNNEQFF. The CDR3 coding sequence is TGTGCCAGCAGTGAAGCGCTATTCAACAATGAGCAGTTCTTC.

This rearrangement joins TRBV6-9 to TRBJ2-4; D is possibly TRBD1 (6 bases). Germline-derived CDR1 and CDR2 are MNHGY and SVAAGI. V lost 6 bases and J 3 bases, leaving 12 bases between the germline ends. This CDR3 comprises 14 residues. CDR3 coding DNA: TGTGCCAGCAGAGACCGAGGGGGCAAAAACATTCAGTACTTC. Its translation is CASRDRGGKNIQYF.

This chain connects TRBV10-3 to TRBJ2-3; no clear D gene. Per germline, CDR1 ENHRY and CDR2 SYGVKD. The CDR3 has 15 residues. With 4 bases removed from V and 2 bases from J, the gap between germline ends came to 13 bases. CDR3 nucleotide sequence: TGTGCCATCAGTGGTCCCAGTACTCTCACAGATACGCAGTATTTT. Translating gives CAISGPSTLTDTQYF.

This clone was detected only once. This sequence joins TRBV27 and TRBJ2-2, with no clear D. The CDR3 spans 14 residues. Trimming left V 5 bases short and J 6 bases short, with 13 bases between. From germline, CDR1 is MNHEY and CDR2 SMNVEV (reference sequence). CDR3 sequence reads: CASSGSPRAGELFF. In DNA form, the CDR3 reads TGTGCCAGCAGTGGCAGCCCTCGTGCCGGGGAGCTGTTTTTT.

The chain recombines TRBV7-2 with TRBJ2-2, with 14 bases matching TRBD2. J gave up 5 bases and V 5 bases, and 4 bases lay outside the gene matches. Per the germline V gene, CDR1 is SGHTA and CDR2 is FQGNSA. The CDR3 consists of 16 residues. CDR3 loop: CASSRTSGGLTGELFF. Here the CDR3 DNA reads TGTGCCAGCAGCCGGACTAGCGGGGGGCTGACCGGGGAGCTGTTTTTT.

V usage is TRBV6-5 and J usage is TRBJ1-5; no definite D call. This CDR3 spans 15 amino acids. Trimming left V 5 bases short and J 0 bases short, with 11 bases between. CDR1 is MNHEY, CDR2 SVGAGI, per germline. CDR3 bases: TGTGCCAGCAGTACGAGCCAGTATAGCAATCAGCCCCAGCATTTT. It yields the protein CASSTSQYSNQPQHF.